These 23 T cell receptor beta chains share one sample of origin, sequenced in a study of OX40 agonist ivuxolimab in advanced cancers. Repertoires were generated with immunoSEQ multiplex PCR, while TCRdb's copy carries only in-frame clones and drops some. The table records some 99,000 clones, about 80% of them present only once. Sequences were derived from CD4+ or CD8+ T cells sorted from blood, sampled in a trial of the OX40 agonist ivuxolimab. These receptors originate from an adult with an advanced solid tumor such as melanoma, head and neck, liver or kidney cancer.

The chain uses TRBV7-8 and TRBJ1-1; TRBD1 might be the D (6 bases). Trimming took 2 bases from V and 4 from J, leaving 17 bases between them. The germline gives CDR1 SGHVS, CDR2 FQNEAQ. The CDR3 length is 16 residues. For the CDR3, the DNA is TGTGCCAGCAGCTTACTGTCTGCAGGGGCGCGCACTGAAGCTTTCTTT. Translating gives CASSLLSAGARTEAFF.

CDR3: CASSEVQTQGYTF. DNA of the CDR3: TGTGCCAGCAGTGAGGTACAGACTCAGGGCTACACCTTC. V gene TRBV28 combines with J gene TRBJ1-2; D not certain. The germline CDR1 and CDR2 sequences are MDHEN and SYDVKM. The V end was cut by 5 bases, the J end by 8 bases, with 15 bases between. The CDR3 has 13 residues.

The chain carries TRBV27 and TRBJ1-1; D call uncertain. CDR1 and CDR2 (germline): MNHEY, SMNVEV (reference sequence). Trimming took off 3 bases at V and 2 bases at J, with 16 bases between the two ends. The CDR3 is 16 amino acids. The CDR3 DNA follows: TGTGCCAGCAGTTTGGCAACATCGGGAAGCAACACTGAAGCTTTCTTT. Its protein product is CASSLATSGSNTEAFF.

The chain carries TRBV4-2 and TRBJ1-2; the match to TRBD1 covers 8 bases. The J segment lost 1 base and the V segment lost 2 bases, leaving 6 bases of the junction unmatched. CDR1 is LGHNA and CDR2 is YNFKEQ in the germline V gene. The CDR3 is made up of 16 amino acids. The CDR3 here is CASSQTGTGLNYGYTF. CDR3 DNA: TGTGCCAGCAGCCAAACAGGGACAGGCCTTAACTATGGCTACACCTTC.

The rearrangement joins TRBV20-1 to TRBJ2-7, with TRBD1 as a possible D gene (5 bases). Germline loops: CDR1 DFQATT, CDR2 SNEGSKA (reference sequence). This CDR3 spans 11 amino acids. Between the trimmed V and J ends, which lost 5 bases and 6 bases, there was a span of 11 bases. DNA for the CDR3: TGCAGTGCTGCCCCAGGGATCGAGCAGTACTTC. Its protein is CSAAPGIEQYF.

The J gene is TRBJ2-1, the V gene TRBV6-1; D may match TRBD1 or TRBD2 (5 bases each). The germline V gene encodes CDR1 MNHNS and CDR2 SASEGT. V dropped 0 bases and J dropped 9 bases, with 21 bases sitting between them. The length of the CDR3 is 17 residues. The CDR3 sequence: CASSEANRDGRRLEQFF. CDR3 DNA: TGTGCCAGCAGTGAAGCTAACCGGGACGGAAGGAGACTTGAGCAGTTCTTC.

The chain combines TRBV27 with TRBJ1-4; no firm D call. The CDR3 has 14 residues. Germline V gene data show CDR1 as MNHEY and CDR2 as SMNVEV (reference sequence). V was trimmed by 3 bases and J by 4 bases, leaving 9 bases between them. The CDR3 DNA is TGTGCCAGCAGTTTCCGGTCGTTTAATGAAAAACTGTTTTTT. The encoded protein is CASSFRSFNEKLFF.

This rearrangement joins TRBV29-1 to TRBJ1-1; TRBD1 matches at 7 bases. The germline gives CDR1 SQVTM, CDR2 ANQGSEA. V was clipped by 6 bases and J by 5 bases; unmatched bases: 6. The CDR3 runs to 12 residues. CDR3 sequence: CSVTGEGTEAFF. CDR3 sequence (DNA): TGCAGCGTAACAGGGGAGGGGACTGAAGCTTTCTTT.

The chain employs TRBV7-2 and TRBJ1-1; D gene unclear. The CDR3 is 15 residues long. Germline V gene sequence: CDR1 SGHTA, CDR2 FQGNSA. V was shortened by 1 base and J by 5 bases, with 14 bases between the two germline ends. The CDR3 DNA sequence: TGTGCCAGCAGCTTAGTGTTCAGCAGGACTACTGAAGCTTTCTTT. Translated, it gives CASSLVFSRTTEAFF.

J is TRBJ2-7 and V is TRBV29-1, with D tentatively TRBD2 (6 bases). Per germline, CDR1 SQVTM and CDR2 ANQGSEA. Trimming removed 4 bases at V and 6 bases at J, with 16 bases between. The CDR3 extends over 13 amino acids. The CDR3 sequence is CSVGTRVGGEQYF. DNA for the CDR3: TGCAGCGTTGGAACCCGGGTGGGAGGCGAGCAGTACTTC.

As concerns this clone: The junction does not match germline at one end; this may be a read error. This chain connects TRBV2 to TRBJ2-1; TRBD1 might be the D (6 bases). From germline, CDR1 is SNHLY and CDR2 FYNNEI. The CDR3 runs 12 residues. CDR3 DNA sequence: TGTGCCAGCAGCTACCTAAGAATACAGGGAATCTTC. Amino acids: CASSYLRIQGIF.

The V and J genes are TRBV7-9 and TRBJ1-5; D gene uncertain. Trimming pared 4 bases from V and 0 bases from J, leaving 10 bases between. This CDR3 is built from 15 residues. CDR1 and CDR2 from the germline V gene are SEHNR and FQNEAQ (reference sequence). CDR3 amino acids: CASSSEGYSNQPQHF. CDR3 sequence (DNA): TGTGCCAGCAGCTCGGAAGGGTATAGCAATCAGCCCCAGCATTTT. Variable domain in full (rest from reference TRBV7-9 and TRBJ1-5): DTGVSQNPRHKITKRGQNVTFRCDPISEHNRLYWYRQTLGQGPEFLTYFQNEAQLEKSRLLSDRFSAERPKGSFSTLEIQRTEQGDSAMYLCASSSEGYSNQPQHFGDGTRLSIL.

The rearrangement links TRBV4-3 to TRBJ1-2; TRBD1 might be the D (5 bases). V lost 0 bases and J 4 bases, leaving 12 bases between the germline ends. Germline loops: CDR1 LGHNA, CDR2 YSLEER. CDR3 length: 15 amino acids. CDR3 protein: CASSQDWQGVYGYTF. The CDR3 bases are TGCGCCAGCAGCCAAGATTGGCAGGGCGTCTATGGCTACACCTTC.

The chain couples TRBV6-5 to TRBJ1-5; 7 bases are a match to TRBD1. V was clipped by 5 bases and J by 0 bases; unmatched bases: 4. Germline-derived CDR1 and CDR2 are MNHEY and SVGAGI. There are 15 residues in the CDR3. CDR3 coding DNA: TGTGCCAGCAGTACAGACAGGGCTAGCAATCAGCCCCAGCATTTT. Its protein is CASSTDRASNQPQHF.

CDR3 coding DNA: TGTGCCAGCAGCTTAGACAGGGGCACAGGCTACACCTTC. Translated, it gives CASSLDRGTGYTF. The rearrangement joins TRBV7-2 to TRBJ1-2, with 7 positions matching TRBD1. The CDR3 sequence is 13 residues long. V lost 1 base and J lost 8; bases outside the gene matches: 4. The germline gives CDR1 SGHTA, CDR2 FQGNSA.

This chain links TRBV4-1 with TRBJ2-3; no reliable D call. CDR1 is MGHRA, CDR2 YSYEKL, per germline. V dropped 4 bases and J dropped 0 bases, with 8 bases sitting between them. There are 14 residues in the CDR3. CDR3 amino acids: CASSLGPSTDTQYF. The DNA of the CDR3 is TGCGCCAGCAGCCTGGGCCCTAGCACAGATACGCAGTATTTT.

The rearrangement joins TRBV9 to TRBJ1-1; D is unclear. Trimming left V 2 bases short and J 0 bases short, with 5 bases between. The germline V gene has CDR1 SGDLS and CDR2 YYNGEE. CDR3 size: 13 residues. CDR3 amino acids: CASSVLLNTEAFF. The CDR3 DNA reads as TGTGCCAGCAGCGTTCTGTTGAACACTGAAGCTTTCTTT.

The V gene is TRBV10-3, the J gene TRBJ2-2, with 9 bases lining up with TRBD2. Trimming removed 9 bases from V and 0 bases from J; junction bases left unmatched: 8. Germline V gene sequence: CDR1 ENHRY, CDR2 SYGVKD. There are 16 residues in the CDR3. DNA for the CDR3: TGTGCCATTTCTGCGGGGGGGTCGTCGAACACCGGGGAGCTGTTTTTT. Its translation is CAISAGGSSNTGELFF.

The chain carries TRBV28 and TRBJ2-1; the D is unclear. Trimming took 5 bases from V and 6 from J, leaving 26 bases between them. Germline CDR1 reads MDHEN; CDR2 reads SYDVKM. CDR3 length: 18 amino acids. CDR3 protein: CASSHSKPMEWACNEQFF. The DNA for the CDR3 is TGTGCCAGCAGTCACTCCAAGCCCATGGAATGGGCATGCAATGAGCAGTTCTTC.

This chain links TRBV19 with TRBJ1-1, with TRBD1 matching 7 bases. Germline lookup yields CDR1 LNHDA and CDR2 SQIVND (reference sequence). The junction had 21 bases not matched to a gene; V was cut back by 6 bases and J by 5 bases. CDR3 length: 18 amino acids. The CDR3 region is CASRAGTDPYWSGTEAFF. The DNA of the CDR3 is TGTGCCAGTAGGGCCGGGACAGACCCTTACTGGTCGGGAACTGAAGCTTTCTTT.

CDR3 sequence (DNA): TGCGCCAGCAGCCAAACCCGTTTTTCAGCGAACACCGGGGAGCTGTTTTTT. It encodes CASSQTRFSANTGELFF. The chain is built from TRBV4-3 and TRBJ2-2; D not certain. Trimming took 2 bases from V and 0 from J, leaving 13 bases between them. The CDR3 has 17 amino acids. In germline, CDR1 is LGHNA, CDR2 YSLEER.

J is TRBJ1-1 and V is TRBV30; 9 bases map to TRBD1. Germline loops: CDR1 GTSNPN, CDR2 SVGIG (reference sequence). This CDR3 spans 14 amino acids. V lost 8 bases to trimming and J lost 4 bases; unmatched junction nucleotides: 11. CDR3 in amino acids: CARDRGSYGTEAFF. The CDR3 coding sequence is TGTGCCCGAGACAGGGGGAGCTACGGCACTGAAGCTTTCTTT.

The chain's CDR3 is CASSVDEGTLYGYTF. As DNA, the CDR3 is TGTGCCAGCAGCGTAGACGAGGGTACCCTCTATGGCTACACCTTC. The chain combines TRBV9 with TRBJ1-2, with D unclear. V lost 0 bases and J 4 bases, leaving 13 bases between the germline ends. Germline V lookup: CDR1 SGDLS, CDR2 YYNGEE. This CDR3 has 15 amino acids.